The present TCR beta chain was sequenced within a study of blood T cell repertoires in COVID-19. TCRdb keeps only in-frame clones here, not all; method: immunoSEQ multiplex PCR. The repertoire holds about 270,000 clones, with more than 75% as singletons. This study enrolled people aged roughly 18 to 90 from about two dozen US geographic areas. The germline CDR1 and CDR2 sequences are SGHDT and YYEEEE. There are 17 residues in the CDR3. V lost 3 bases, J lost 3 bases, and 11 bases stayed unmatched. In its sample, this clone was seen a few times. V and J are TRBV5-6 and TRBJ2-3; TRBD1 aligns across 9 bases. This TCR was sampled from a young woman who had recovered from COVID-19. Source material: PBMCs or T cells enriched from blood (not recorded which). The CDR3 DNA follows: TGTGCCAGCAGCTCCCTGGGGACAGGGAGGGTAACAGATACGCAGTATTTT. This codes for CASSSLGTGRVTDTQYF.